One T cell receptor (beta chain) is described in this entry. Participant-reported clinical history was the basis for cohort assignment. Recovery among Cohort 3 donors was established by two negative PCRs, clearance, or symptom resolution. The CDR3 sequence is 16 residues long. Germline V gives CDR1 SNHLY, CDR2 FYNNEI. The V and J ends lost 8 bases and 4 bases, in that order; junction bases with no gene match: 17. This sample is part of a study of blood T cell repertoires in COVID-19. Only in-frame clones appear in the TCRdb table, and some are missing; sequencing was by immunoSEQ multiplex PCR. This repertoire shows about 250,000 clones, 85% to 95% found once; its top ten account for 1.5% to 2%.

The specimen sequenced was PBMCs or T cells enriched from blood (not recorded which). This TCR was sampled from a woman between 18 and 29 years old who had recovered from COVID-19. This chain links TRBV2 with TRBJ2-7; 7 bases are a match to TRBD2. The CDR3 loop reads CASFRVAGQLGYEQYF. In DNA, the CDR3 is TGTGCCAGCTTTAGGGTAGCGGGCCAATTGGGGTACGAGCAGTACTTC.